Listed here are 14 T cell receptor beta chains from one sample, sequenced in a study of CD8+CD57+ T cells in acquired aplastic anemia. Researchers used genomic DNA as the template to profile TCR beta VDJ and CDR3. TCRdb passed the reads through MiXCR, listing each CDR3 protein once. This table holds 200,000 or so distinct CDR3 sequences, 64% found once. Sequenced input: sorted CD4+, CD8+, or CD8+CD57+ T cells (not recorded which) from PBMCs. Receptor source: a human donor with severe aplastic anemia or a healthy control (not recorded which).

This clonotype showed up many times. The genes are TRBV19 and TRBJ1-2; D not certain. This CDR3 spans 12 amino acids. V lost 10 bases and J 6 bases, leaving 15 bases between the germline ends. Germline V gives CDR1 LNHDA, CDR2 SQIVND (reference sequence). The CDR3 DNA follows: TGTGCCACCGGGAGTTTAGGCCATGGCTACACCTTC. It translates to CATGSLGHGYTF.

CDR3 amino acids: CSARERGLRTFINTEAFF. The CDR3 bases are TGCAGTGCTAGAGAGAGGGGCCTTCGGACATTCATCAACACTGAAGCTTTCTTT. The chain couples TRBV20-1 to TRBJ1-1; the D gene is possibly TRBD1 (5 bases). CDR3 length: 18 amino acids. CDR1 DFQATT and CDR2 SNEGSKA come from the germline V gene (reference sequence). The V gene lost 0 bases and the J gene lost 2 bases, with 22 bases spanning the gap.

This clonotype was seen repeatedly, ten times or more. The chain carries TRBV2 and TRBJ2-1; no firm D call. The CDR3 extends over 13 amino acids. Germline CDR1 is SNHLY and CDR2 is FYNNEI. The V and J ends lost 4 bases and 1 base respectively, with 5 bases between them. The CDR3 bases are TGTGCCAGCAGTGCCCAGTCCTACAATGAGCAGTTCTTC. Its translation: CASSAQSYNEQFF.

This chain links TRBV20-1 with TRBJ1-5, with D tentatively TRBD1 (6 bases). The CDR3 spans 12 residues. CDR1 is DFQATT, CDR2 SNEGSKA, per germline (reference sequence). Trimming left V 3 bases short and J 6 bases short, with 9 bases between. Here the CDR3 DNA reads TGCAGTGCTAGGGGGGCAGGTCAGCCCCAGCATTTT. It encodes CSARGAGQPQHF.

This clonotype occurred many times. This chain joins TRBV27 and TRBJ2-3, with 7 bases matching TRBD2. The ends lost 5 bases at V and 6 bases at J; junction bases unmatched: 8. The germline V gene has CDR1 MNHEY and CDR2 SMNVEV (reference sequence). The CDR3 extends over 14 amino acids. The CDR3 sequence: CASSAGLGGDTQYF. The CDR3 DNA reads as TGTGCCAGCAGTGCCGGACTAGGAGGGGATACGCAGTATTTT.

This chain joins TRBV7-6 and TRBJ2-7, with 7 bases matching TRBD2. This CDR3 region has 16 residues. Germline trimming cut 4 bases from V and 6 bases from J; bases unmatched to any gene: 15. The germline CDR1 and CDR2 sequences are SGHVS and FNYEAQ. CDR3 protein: CASSSSRGGDVREQYF. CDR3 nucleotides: TGTGCCAGCAGCTCTAGCCGGGGAGGGGACGTTCGCGAGCAGTACTTC. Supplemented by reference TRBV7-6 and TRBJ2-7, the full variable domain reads GAGVSQSPRYKVTKRGQDVALRCDPISGHVSLYWYRQALGQGPEFLTYFNYEAQQDKSGLPNDRFSAERPEGSISTLTIQRTEQRDSAMYRCASSSSRGGDVREQYFGPGTRLTVT.

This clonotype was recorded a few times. The CDR3 sequence: CSVEEYRGYGYTF. The CDR3 nucleotides read TGCAGCGTTGAAGAATACAGGGGCTATGGCTACACCTTC. The J gene is TRBJ1-2, the V gene TRBV29-1; TRBD1 agrees at 7 bases. V lost 0 bases and J lost 4; bases outside the gene matches: 2. Germline V gives CDR1 SQVTM, CDR2 ANQGSEA. The length of the CDR3 is 13 residues.

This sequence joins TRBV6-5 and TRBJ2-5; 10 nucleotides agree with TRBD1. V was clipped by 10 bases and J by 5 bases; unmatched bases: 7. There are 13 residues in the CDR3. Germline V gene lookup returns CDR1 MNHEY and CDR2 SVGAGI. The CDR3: CATRTGGEETQYF. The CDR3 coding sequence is TGTGCCACCAGGACAGGGGGGGAGGAGACCCAGTACTTC.

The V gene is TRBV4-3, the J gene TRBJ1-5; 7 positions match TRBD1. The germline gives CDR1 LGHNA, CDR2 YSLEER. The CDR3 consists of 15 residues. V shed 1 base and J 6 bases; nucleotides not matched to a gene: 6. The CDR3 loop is CASSQVQGVSQPQHF. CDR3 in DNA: TGCGCCAGCAGCCAAGTTCAGGGGGTAAGTCAGCCCCAGCATTTT.

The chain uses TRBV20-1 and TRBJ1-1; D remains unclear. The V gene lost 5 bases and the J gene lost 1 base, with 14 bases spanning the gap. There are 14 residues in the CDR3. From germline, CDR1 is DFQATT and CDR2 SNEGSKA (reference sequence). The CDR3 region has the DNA TGCAGTGCTCCAAGAGGACGGACGAACACTGAAGCTTTCTTT. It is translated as CSAPRGRTNTEAFF.

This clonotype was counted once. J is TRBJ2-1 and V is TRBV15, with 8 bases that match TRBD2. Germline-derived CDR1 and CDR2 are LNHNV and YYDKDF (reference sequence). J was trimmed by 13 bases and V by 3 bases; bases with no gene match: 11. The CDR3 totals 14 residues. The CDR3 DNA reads TGTGCCACCAGCAGTTCAGGCTTCGGACTAGCTCAGTTCTTC. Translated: CATSSSGFGLAQFF. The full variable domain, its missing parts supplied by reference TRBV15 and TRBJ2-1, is DAMVIQNPRYQVTQFGKPVTLSCSQTLNHNVMYWYQQKSSQAPKLLFHYYDKDFNNEADTPDNFQSRRPNTSFCFLDIRSPGLGDTAMYLCATSSSGFGLAQFFGPGTRLTVL.

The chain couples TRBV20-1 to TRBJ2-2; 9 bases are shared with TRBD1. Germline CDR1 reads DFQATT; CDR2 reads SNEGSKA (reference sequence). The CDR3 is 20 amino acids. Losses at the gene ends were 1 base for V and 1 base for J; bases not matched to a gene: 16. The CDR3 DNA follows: TGCAGTGCTAGAGCTGGTACAGGGGGCGCTGGCCCCTTGAACACCGGGGAGCTGTTTTTT. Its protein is CSARAGTGGAGPLNTGELFF.

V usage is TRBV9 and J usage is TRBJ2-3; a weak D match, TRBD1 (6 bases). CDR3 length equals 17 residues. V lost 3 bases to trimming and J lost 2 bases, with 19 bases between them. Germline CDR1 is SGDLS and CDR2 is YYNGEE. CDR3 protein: CASSGGITGRSTDTQYF. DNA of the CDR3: TGTGCCAGCAGCGGGGGCATTACAGGGCGATCCACAGATACGCAGTATTTT.

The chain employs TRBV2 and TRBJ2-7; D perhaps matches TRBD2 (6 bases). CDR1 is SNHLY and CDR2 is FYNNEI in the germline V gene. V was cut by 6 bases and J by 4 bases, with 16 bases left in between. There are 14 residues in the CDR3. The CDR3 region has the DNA TGTGCCAGCAGGAGGGGAGGTGGGCTATACGAGCAGTACTTC. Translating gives CASRRGGGLYEQYF.